The 20 T cell receptor beta chains given below trace back to one sample, sequenced in a study of blood T cells in healthy people across ages. PCR was performed a second time for about 6 to 12 cycles using a sample-barcoded 5' primer and a J-beta primer mix. TCRdb re-analysed the 5' RACE reads in MiXCR, keeping a single row per CDR3 protein. The data contain roughly 2 million distinct CDR3 sequences, around half of them singletons. The specimen sequenced was blood. These receptors all come from a woman between 40 and 50 years old in good health.

The V call is TRBV5-4, the J call TRBJ2-5; 9 positions agree with TRBD1. Matching the DNA end better, TRBJ2-7 makes the J call doubtful. Germline V gene lookup returns CDR1 SGHNT and CDR2 YYREEE (reference sequence). The CDR3 runs to 14 residues. The CDR3 spells CASSFSGTGNEQYF. The CDR3 DNA sequence: TGTGCCAGCAGCTTTTCCGGGACAGGGAACGAGCAGTACTTC.

This chain links TRBV9 with TRBJ1-1; no reliable D call. Germline loops: CDR1 SGDLS, CDR2 YYNGEE. The V end was cut by 0 bases, the J end by 8 bases, with 14 bases between. CDR3 length: 14 residues. The DNA of the CDR3 is TGTGCCAGCAGCGTAGAGGTGTCCGGCGGGGAAGCTTTCTTT. As protein: CASSVEVSGGEAFF.

This chain connects TRBV6-5 to TRBJ2-5, with 11 bases identical to TRBD1. After removal of 5 bases from V and 11 bases from J, the junction contained 10 bases not matched to a gene. Looked up from germline, CDR1 is MNHEY and CDR2 is SVGAGI. The CDR3 has 14 amino acids. The CDR3 sequence: CASSLGTGGGEQYF. The CDR3 DNA sequence: TGTGCCAGCAGTCTCGGGACAGGGGGTGGTGAGCAGTACTTC.

The chain has TRBV9 and TRBJ1-1; D call uncertain. Germline lookup yields CDR1 SGDLS and CDR2 YYNGEE. The CDR3 length is 13 residues. V lost 7 bases to trimming and J lost 4 bases, with 14 bases between them. This CDR3 is CASESLMSTEAFF. In DNA, the CDR3 is TGTGCCAGCGAGAGCCTAATGAGCACTGAAGCTTTCTTT.

The V call is TRBV6-6, the J call TRBJ1-1, with D possibly matching TRBD1 (6 bases). The CDR3 totals 13 residues. V was trimmed by 5 bases and J by 6 bases, leaving 13 bases between them. Germline V gene sequence: CDR1 MNHNY, CDR2 SVGAGI (reference sequence). CDR3 sequence (DNA): TGTGCCAGCAGTGGGGAGGGGGGGTCTGAAGCTTTCTTT. Translation gives CASSGEGGSEAFF.

The chain couples TRBV2 to TRBJ2-5, with 7 bases that match TRBD2. The CDR3 length is 14 residues. The V gene's germline CDR1 is SNHLY and CDR2 FYNNEI. V lost 0 bases and J lost 11; bases outside the gene matches: 9. The CDR3 reads CASSEAPKRGEQYF. In DNA, the CDR3 is TGTGCCAGCAGTGAAGCACCCAAACGGGGGGAGCAGTACTTC.

This clonotype turned up a few times. The chain is built from TRBV6-5 and TRBJ2-5; 9 nucleotides align to TRBD2. The junction had 9 bases not matched to a gene; V was cut back by 5 bases and J by 5 bases. The CDR3 is 15 amino acids. Germline V CDR1 and CDR2: MNHEY, SVGAGI. Here the CDR3 DNA reads TGTGCCAGCAGTACCCTAGCGGGGACCCCCGAGACCCAGTACTTC. Residues: CASSTLAGTPETQYF.

On this clonotype: A much larger clone differs by one base, so this may be a read error. The chain has TRBV15 and TRBJ2-1, with D perhaps matching TRBD1 or TRBD2 (6 bases each). The CDR3 has 14 residues. Trimming pared 3 bases from V and 13 bases from J, leaving 19 bases between. Germline CDR1 reads LNHNV; CDR2 reads YYDKDF (reference sequence). The CDR3 sequence is CATSRGGQTETQFF. The CDR3 coding sequence is TGTGCCACCAGCAGGGGGGGACAAACAGAGACCCAGTTCTTC.

The rearrangement links TRBV9 to TRBJ1-6; no clear D. The germline V gene encodes CDR1 SGDLS and CDR2 YYNGEE. This CDR3 has 15 residues. Trimming shortened V by 0 bases and J by 4 bases, and 8 bases separated the two germline ends. CDR3 sequence reads: CASSVGLSYNSPLHF. The CDR3 nucleotides read TGTGCCAGCAGCGTAGGTCTGAGTTATAATTCACCCCTCCACTTT.

Concerning this clonotype: One junction end does not reproduce the germline sequence, and a read error may be involved. CDR3 in amino acids: CSVAGTAQGTQYF. For the CDR3, the DNA is TGCAGCGTTGCCGGGACAGCACAAGGGACCCAGTACTTC. The gene calls are TRBV29-1 and TRBJ2-5, with 7 bases identical to TRBD1. Germline V lookup: CDR1 SQVTM, CDR2 ANQGSEA. The CDR3 is made up of 13 amino acids.

The chain uses TRBV7-9 and TRBJ2-3; D possibly corresponds to TRBD1 (5 bases). The CDR3 is 14 amino acids. V was shortened by 6 bases and J by 1 base, with 11 bases between the two germline ends. The germline V gene has CDR1 SEHNR and CDR2 FQNEAQ (reference sequence). The CDR3 reads CASRGKGGTDTQYF. The CDR3 DNA sequence: TGTGCCAGCAGGGGTAAAGGGGGCACAGATACGCAGTATTTT.

This clonotype came up many times. The chain links TRBV12-3 or TRBV12-4 to TRBJ2-5; D gene unclear. V shed 9 bases and J shed 5 bases, with 13 bases lying between them. The CDR3 is 12 amino acids. CDR3 protein: CASSQARETQYF. The CDR3 nucleotides read TGTGCCAGTAGCCAGGCCAGGGAGACCCAGTACTTC.

This chain connects TRBV7-3 to TRBJ2-3; possibly TRBD1 or TRBD2 for D (5 bases each). Germline V gene data show CDR1 as SGHTA and CDR2 as FQGTGA. The length of the CDR3 is 16 residues. V gave up 2 bases and J gave up 4 bases, with 16 bases separating them. CDR3 bases: TGTGCCAGCAGCTTACGAGGTAGCTCGGGGCCAGATACGCAGTATTTT. As protein: CASSLRGSSGPDTQYF.

The V call is TRBV10-2, the J call TRBJ2-3; TRBD1 agrees at 9 bases. CDR3 length equals 15 residues. Trimming took 2 bases from V and 6 from J; bases not matched to a gene: 6. Per the germline V gene, CDR1 is WSHSY and CDR2 is SAAADI. CDR3 sequence (DNA): TGCGCCAGCAGTGAGGCCGGGACAGGGAGGGATACGCAGTATTTT. It translates to CASSEAGTGRDTQYF.

The chain links TRBV12-3 or TRBV12-4 to TRBJ2-7, with 8 bases identical to TRBD2. Trimming removed 4 bases from V and 3 bases from J; junction bases left unmatched: 5. CDR3 length: 14 residues. The CDR3 DNA reads TGTGCCAGCAGTTCCGGGACTAGTGACTACGAGCAGTACTTC. Protein: CASSSGTSDYEQYF.

There are many counts of this clonotype. V and J are TRBV27 and TRBJ1-5; tentatively, D is TRBD1 (5 bases). Trimming pared 3 bases from V and 4 bases from J, leaving 10 bases between. This CDR3 region has 14 residues. CDR1 and CDR2 (germline): MNHEY, SMNVEV (reference sequence). CDR3 residues: CASSFRGGNQPQHF. The CDR3 nucleotides are TGTGCCAGCAGTTTCCGGGGGGGGAATCAGCCCCAGCATTTT.

This rearrangement joins TRBV4-1 to TRBJ2-7; TRBD2 might be the D (6 bases). V was pared by 0 bases and J by 2 bases, with 8 bases between. CDR3 length equals 14 residues. Germline V lookup: CDR1 MGHRA, CDR2 YSYEKL. The CDR3 coding sequence is TGCGCCAGCAGCCAAGAGACTAGAACCTACGAGCAGTACTTC. This sequence encodes CASSQETRTYEQYF.

The chain joins TRBV11-2 to TRBJ2-5, with 8 bases lining up with TRBD2. From germline, CDR1 is SGHAT and CDR2 FQNNGV. V lost 5 bases to trimming and J lost 5 bases; unmatched junction nucleotides: 16. The CDR3 is 17 amino acids. The CDR3 sequence: CASSEGLAGGGRETQYF. The CDR3 bases are TGTGCCAGCAGCGAGGGACTGGCGGGGGGAGGTCGGGAGACCCAGTACTTC.

This chain links TRBV29-1 with TRBJ2-2, with TRBD2 matching over 8 bases. The V gene's germline CDR1 is SQVTM and CDR2 ANQGSEA. V was clipped by 4 bases and J by 3 bases; unmatched bases: 4. The CDR3 extends over 14 amino acids. The DNA for the CDR3 is TGCAGCGTTGGAACTAGCGGTTACACCGGGGAGCTGTTTTTT. This gives the protein CSVGTSGYTGELFF.

V usage is TRBV20-1 and J usage is TRBJ2-3; possibly TRBD1 or TRBD2 for D (5 bases each). Germline CDR1 and CDR2: DFQATT and SNEGSKA (reference sequence). The length of the CDR3 is 15 residues. Deletions cut 6 bases from V and 0 bases from J, with 16 bases between. CDR3 DNA: TGCAGTGCACCTTTGAGGGGCGGGAGCACAGATACGCAGTATTTT. Its protein product is CSAPLRGGSTDTQYF.